These 19 T cell receptor beta chains were sequenced from one sample in a study of blood T cell repertoires in COVID-19. The table came from immunoSEQ multiplex PCR; TCRdb's copy has only in-frame clones and leaves some out. The sample includes about 380,000 clones, roughly 87% of them seen just once. The sample consisted of PBMCs or T cells enriched from blood (not recorded which). The receptors stem from a woman between 25 and 40 years old who had recovered from COVID-19.

The table lists this clone with a few counts. This chain uses TRBV18 with TRBJ2-3; D is perhaps TRBD1 (6 bases). The CDR3 length is 16 residues. V was pared by 3 bases and J by 6 bases, with 19 bases between. Germline V gene data show CDR1 as KGHSH and CDR2 as LQKENI. The CDR3 DNA is TGTGCCAGCTCACCTTTCACGAATTCAGGGGTCGATACGCAGTATTTT. It encodes CASSPFTNSGVDTQYF.

The chain carries TRBV2 and TRBJ1-5; D may be TRBD1 (5 bases). V was shortened by 6 bases and J by 7 bases, with 13 bases between the two germline ends. CDR1 is SNHLY, CDR2 FYNNEI, per germline. This CDR3 has 13 residues. CDR3 loop: CASRAGFMQPQHF. The CDR3 DNA reads as TGTGCCAGCAGAGCAGGGTTCATGCAGCCCCAGCATTTT.

This chain links TRBV28 with TRBJ2-3; D is ambiguous. Germline V gives CDR1 MDHEN, CDR2 SYDVKM. The V and J ends lost 2 bases and 3 bases respectively, with 9 bases between them. The CDR3 runs to 14 residues. CDR3 bases: TGTGCCAGCAGTTTAGGCAGGCCAACAGATACGCAGTATTTT. This translates into CASSLGRPTDTQYF.

The chain is built from TRBV18 and TRBJ1-1; a possible D gene is TRBD1 (5 bases). This CDR3 is 13 amino acids long. Germline loops: CDR1 KGHSH, CDR2 LQKENI. V was clipped by 3 bases and J by 6 bases, with 11 bases between them. CDR3 residues: CASSPGPGAEAFF. The CDR3 nucleotides are TGTGCCAGCTCACCGGGACCGGGGGCTGAAGCTTTCTTT.

This chain uses TRBV7-9 with TRBJ2-7, with TRBD2 identical over 10 bases. The trim removed 5 bases at V and 5 bases at J, leaving 6 bases unmatched. Germline CDR1 SEHNR, CDR2 FQNEAQ (reference sequence). The CDR3 runs to 14 residues. The CDR3 sequence is CASSPTSGFHEQYF. The CDR3 nucleotides read TGTGCCAGCAGCCCGACTAGCGGGTTCCACGAGCAGTACTTC. Using reference TRBV7-9 and TRBJ2-7 for the parts outside the CDR3, the full variable domain is DTGVSQNPRHKITKRGQNVTFRCDPISEHNRLYWYRQTLGQGPEFLTYFQNEAQLEKSRLLSDRFSAERPKGSFSTLEIQRTEQGDSAMYLCASSPTSGFHEQYFGPGTRLTVT.

This clone was seen a handful of times. The rearrangement links TRBV18 to TRBJ2-5, with TRBD2 matching 7 bases. Germline loops: CDR1 KGHSH, CDR2 LQKENI. The CDR3 totals 16 residues. Germline trimming cut 3 bases from V and 4 bases from J; bases unmatched to any gene: 11. CDR3 region: CASSPRTSGAGETQYF. In DNA, the CDR3 is TGTGCCAGCTCACCGCGGACCAGCGGGGCGGGAGAGACCCAGTACTTC.

The genes are TRBV7-2 and TRBJ1-1; D is possibly TRBD1 (6 bases). The germline gives CDR1 SGHTA, CDR2 FQGNSA. CDR3 length: 16 amino acids. Trimming left V 5 bases short and J 0 bases short, with 16 bases between. The CDR3 sequence is CASSPRGGTMNTEAFF. For the CDR3, the DNA is TGTGCCAGCAGCCCAAGGGGGGGAACTATGAACACTGAAGCTTTCTTT.

The V gene is TRBV2, the J gene TRBJ2-7; TRBD1 matches at 8 bases. V gave up 8 bases and J gave up 2 bases; unmatched junction bases: 8. This CDR3 spans 14 amino acids. From germline, CDR1 is SNHLY and CDR2 FYNNEI. The CDR3 DNA reads as TGTGCCAGCGTTCGGACAGGGAGCGCCTACGAGCAGTACTTC. Its translation: CASVRTGSAYEQYF.

The chain has TRBV29-1 and TRBJ1-2; D may be TRBD1 (5 bases). Germline V gene lookup returns CDR1 SQVTM and CDR2 ANQGSEA. The CDR3 consists of 11 residues. Trimming removed 1 base at V and 7 bases at J, with 7 bases between. The CDR3 is CSVEGRGGYTF. CDR3 bases: TGCAGCGTTGAAGGAAGGGGTGGCTACACCTTC.

The genes are TRBV3-1 (or the pseudogene TRBV3-2) and TRBJ1-3, with unresolved D. This CDR3 has 13 amino acids. V was pared by 2 bases and J by 2 bases, with 4 bases between. Germline V gives CDR1 LGHDT, CDR2 YNNKEL (reference sequence). Written as DNA, the CDR3 is TGTGCCAGCAGCCAAAGAGCTGGAAACACCATATATTTT. Amino acids: CASSQRAGNTIYF.

The chain carries TRBV27 and TRBJ1-2, with D unclear. Germline-derived CDR1 and CDR2 are MNHEY and SMNVEV (reference sequence). The CDR3 loop spans 15 amino acids. Trimming shortened V by 3 bases and J by 0 bases, and 11 bases separated the two germline ends. CDR3 bases: TGTGCCAGCAGTTTGCGTATTGGAGCTAACTATGGCTACACCTTC. This codes for CASSLRIGANYGYTF.

V gene TRBV7-9 combines with J gene TRBJ1-2, with a tentative D call TRBD1 (5 bases). Germline lookup yields CDR1 SEHNR and CDR2 FQNEAQ (reference sequence). V was cut by 1 base and J by 0 bases, with 18 bases left in between. The CDR3 sequence is 18 residues long. CDR3 loop: CASSLVWRGPTSNYGYTF. The CDR3 DNA follows: TGTGCCAGCAGCTTAGTTTGGAGGGGACCGACATCTAACTATGGCTACACCTTC.

This chain links TRBV3-1 (or the pseudogene TRBV3-2) with TRBJ1-4; 9 positions match TRBD1. Germline V gives CDR1 LGHDT, CDR2 YNNKEL (reference sequence). V trimming: 9 bases; J trimming: 0 bases; junction bases outside the gene matches: 5. The CDR3 sequence is 15 residues long. The CDR3 DNA reads as TGTGCCAGAACCGGGACAGGGTCAACTAATGAAAAACTGTTTTTT. This translates into CARTGTGSTNEKLFF.

CDR3 amino acids: CASSSVSGGADTQYF. Here the CDR3 DNA reads TGTGCCAGCAGCTCCGTTAGCGGGGGGGCAGATACGCAGTATTTT. This chain uses TRBV11-2 with TRBJ2-3; TRBD2 matches 11 bases. CDR3 length: 15 amino acids. Germline CDR1 is SGHAT and CDR2 is FQNNGV. J gave up 4 bases and V 4 bases, and 4 bases lay outside the gene matches.

The sample holds a few counts of this clone. The CDR3 protein is CASSPDSASYNSPLHF. The CDR3 DNA follows: TGTGCCAGCAGCCCTGACAGTGCCTCCTATAATTCACCCCTCCACTTT. This chain connects TRBV4-2 to TRBJ1-6; D possibly corresponds to TRBD1 (5 bases). Per germline, CDR1 LGHNA and CDR2 YNFKEQ. The CDR3 runs 16 residues. Trimming shortened V by 4 bases and J by 0 bases, and 10 bases separated the two germline ends.

The chain carries TRBV23-1 and TRBJ2-7; tentative D call: TRBD1 (6 bases). TRBV23-1 is given ORF status, its function remaining uncertain. The germline V and J ends were trimmed by 8 bases and 0 bases, with 14 bases remaining between them. The CDR3 sequence is 14 residues long. The CDR3 nucleotides are TGCGCCAGCGCCCGGGACATATCCTCCTACGAGCAGTACTTC. Translation: CASARDISSYEQYF.

V is TRBV28 and J is TRBJ2-2; D gene ambiguous. The CDR3 has 15 residues. Germline assignment: CDR1 MDHEN and CDR2 SYDVKM. Between the trimmed V and J ends, which lost 2 bases and 2 bases, there was a span of 9 bases. This CDR3 reads CASSLRDFNTGELFF. DNA of the CDR3: TGTGCCAGCAGTTTACGAGACTTTAACACCGGGGAGCTGTTTTTT.

This chain uses TRBV28 with TRBJ2-7; TRBD1 aligns across 9 bases. CDR1 and CDR2 (germline): MDHEN, SYDVKM. The V and J ends lost 5 bases and 5 bases, in that order; junction bases with no gene match: 10. This CDR3 comprises 15 residues. CDR3 residues: CASSLQTGGYNEQYF. The CDR3 DNA reads as TGTGCCAGCAGTCTGCAAACAGGGGGCTATAACGAGCAGTACTTC.

V usage is TRBV7-3 and J usage is TRBJ1-3; maybe TRBD1 (6 bases). The length of the CDR3 is 15 residues. Germline values: CDR1 SGHTA, CDR2 FQGTGA. V lost 4 bases, J lost 0 bases, and 10 bases lay in between. The CDR3 bases are TGTGCCAGCAGCTATCAGGGGTACTCTGGAAACACCATATATTTT. Amino acids: CASSYQGYSGNTIYF.